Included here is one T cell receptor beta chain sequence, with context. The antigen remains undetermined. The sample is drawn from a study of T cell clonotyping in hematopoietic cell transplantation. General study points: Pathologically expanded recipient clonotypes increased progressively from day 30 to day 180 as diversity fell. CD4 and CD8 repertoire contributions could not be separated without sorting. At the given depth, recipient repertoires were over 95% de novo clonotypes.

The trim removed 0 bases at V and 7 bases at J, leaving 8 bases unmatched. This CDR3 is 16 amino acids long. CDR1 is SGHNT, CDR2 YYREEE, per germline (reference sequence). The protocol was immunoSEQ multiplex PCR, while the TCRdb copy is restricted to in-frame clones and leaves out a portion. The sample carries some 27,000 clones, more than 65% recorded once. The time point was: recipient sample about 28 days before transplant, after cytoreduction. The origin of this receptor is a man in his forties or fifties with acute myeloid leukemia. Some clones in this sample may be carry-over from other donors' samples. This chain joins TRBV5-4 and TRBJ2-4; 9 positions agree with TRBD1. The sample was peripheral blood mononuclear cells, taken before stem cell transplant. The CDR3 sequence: CASSLDLGTGSNIQYF. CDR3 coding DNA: TGTGCCAGCAGCTTGGATTTGGGGACAGGGAGTAACATTCAGTACTTC.